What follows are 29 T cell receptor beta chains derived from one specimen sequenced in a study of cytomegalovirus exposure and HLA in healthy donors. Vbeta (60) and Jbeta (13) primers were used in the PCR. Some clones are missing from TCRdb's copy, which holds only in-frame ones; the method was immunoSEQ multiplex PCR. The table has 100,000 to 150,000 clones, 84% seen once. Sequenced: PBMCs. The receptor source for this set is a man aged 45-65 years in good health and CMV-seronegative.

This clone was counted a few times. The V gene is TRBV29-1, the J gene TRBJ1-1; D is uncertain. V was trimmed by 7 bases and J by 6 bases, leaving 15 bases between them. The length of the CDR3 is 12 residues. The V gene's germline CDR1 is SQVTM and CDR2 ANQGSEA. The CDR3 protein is CSAIGRRAEAFF. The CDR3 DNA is TGCAGCGCTATAGGTCGGCGGGCTGAAGCTTTCTTT.

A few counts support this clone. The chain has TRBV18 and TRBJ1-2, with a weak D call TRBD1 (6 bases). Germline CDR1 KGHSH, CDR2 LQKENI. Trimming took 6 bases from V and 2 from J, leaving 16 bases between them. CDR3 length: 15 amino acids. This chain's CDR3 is CASSPGQLYNYGYTF. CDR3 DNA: TGTGCCAGCTCGCCCGGACAGCTGTACAACTATGGCTACACCTTC. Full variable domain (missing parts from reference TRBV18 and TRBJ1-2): NAGVMQNPRHLVRRRGQEARLRCSPMKGHSHVYWYRQLPEEGLKFMVYLQKENIIDESGMPKERFSAEFPKEGPSILRIQQVVRGDSAAYFCASSPGQLYNYGYTFGSGTRLTVV.

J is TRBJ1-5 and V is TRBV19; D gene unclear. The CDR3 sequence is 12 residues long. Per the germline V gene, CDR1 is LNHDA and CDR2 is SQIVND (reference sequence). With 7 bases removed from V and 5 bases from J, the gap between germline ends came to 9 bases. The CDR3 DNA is TGTGCCAGTACCCACGCGGATCAGCCCCAGCATTTT. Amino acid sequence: CASTHADQPQHF.

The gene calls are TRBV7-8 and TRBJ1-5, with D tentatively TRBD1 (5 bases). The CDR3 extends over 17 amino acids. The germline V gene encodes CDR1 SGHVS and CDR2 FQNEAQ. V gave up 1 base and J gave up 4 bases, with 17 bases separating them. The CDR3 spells CASSLVWIGVGNQPQHF. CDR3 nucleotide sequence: TGTGCCAGCAGCTTAGTTTGGATAGGGGTGGGAAATCAGCCCCAGCATTTT.

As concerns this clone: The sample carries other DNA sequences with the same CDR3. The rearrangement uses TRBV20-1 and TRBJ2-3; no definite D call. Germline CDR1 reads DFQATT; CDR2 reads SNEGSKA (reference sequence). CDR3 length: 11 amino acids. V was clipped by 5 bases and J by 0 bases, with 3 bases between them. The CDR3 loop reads CSALSTDTQYF. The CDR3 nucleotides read TGCAGTGCTCTTAGCACAGATACGCAGTATTTT.

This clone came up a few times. CDR3 coding DNA: TGCGCCAGCAGCTCTGGACTAGCGGGCTACTCCTACGAGCAGTACTTC. It encodes CASSSGLAGYSYEQYF. The rearrangement links TRBV5-1 to TRBJ2-7; 11 bases line up with TRBD2. Germline V gives CDR1 SGHRS, CDR2 YFSETQ. The trim removed 3 bases at V and 0 bases at J, leaving 5 bases unmatched. CDR3 length equals 16 residues. Combining the CDR3 with reference TRBV5-1 and TRBJ2-7 gives the whole variable domain KAGVTQTPRYLIKTRGQQVTLSCSPISGHRSVSWYQQTPGQGLQFLFEYFSETQRNKGNFPGRFSGRQFSNSRSEMNVSTLELGDSALYLCASSSGLAGYSYEQYFGPGTRLTVT.

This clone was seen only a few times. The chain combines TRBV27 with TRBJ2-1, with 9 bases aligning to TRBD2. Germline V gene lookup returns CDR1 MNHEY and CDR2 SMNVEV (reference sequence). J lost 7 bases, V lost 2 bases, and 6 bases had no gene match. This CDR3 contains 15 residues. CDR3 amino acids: CASSLVAGGLNEQFF. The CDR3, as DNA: TGTGCCAGCAGTTTAGTGGCGGGGGGGCTTAATGAGCAGTTCTTC.

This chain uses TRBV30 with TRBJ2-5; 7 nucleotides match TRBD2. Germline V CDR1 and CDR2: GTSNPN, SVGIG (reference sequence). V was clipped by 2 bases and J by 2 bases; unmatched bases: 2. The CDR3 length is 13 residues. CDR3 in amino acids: CAWSLGGQETQYF. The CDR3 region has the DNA TGTGCCTGGAGTCTGGGGGGGCAAGAGACCCAGTACTTC.

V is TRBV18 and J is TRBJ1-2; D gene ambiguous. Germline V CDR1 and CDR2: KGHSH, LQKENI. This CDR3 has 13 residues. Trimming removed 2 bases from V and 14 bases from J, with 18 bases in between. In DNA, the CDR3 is TGTGCCAGCTCACCAAGGACGGAGGATGGTATGACCTTC. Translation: CASSPRTEDGMTF.

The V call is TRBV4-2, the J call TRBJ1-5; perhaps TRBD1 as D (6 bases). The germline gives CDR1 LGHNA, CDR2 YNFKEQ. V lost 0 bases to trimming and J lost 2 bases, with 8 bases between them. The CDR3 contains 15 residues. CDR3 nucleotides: TGTGCCAGCAGCCAAGATTCAGGGGGCAATCAGCCCCAGCATTTT. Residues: CASSQDSGGNQPQHF.

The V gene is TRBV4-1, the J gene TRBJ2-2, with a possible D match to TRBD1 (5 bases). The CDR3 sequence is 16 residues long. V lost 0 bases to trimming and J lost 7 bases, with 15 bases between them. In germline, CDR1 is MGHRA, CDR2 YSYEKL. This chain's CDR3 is CASSQDPGRASGELFF. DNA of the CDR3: TGCGCCAGCAGCCAAGATCCGGGCAGGGCGAGCGGGGAGCTGTTTTTT.

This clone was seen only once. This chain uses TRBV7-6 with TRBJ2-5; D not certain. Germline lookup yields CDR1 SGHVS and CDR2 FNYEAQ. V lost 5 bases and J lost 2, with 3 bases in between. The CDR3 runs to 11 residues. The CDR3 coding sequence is TGTGCCAGCAGCCCTCAAGAGACCCAGTACTTC. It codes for CASSPQETQYF.

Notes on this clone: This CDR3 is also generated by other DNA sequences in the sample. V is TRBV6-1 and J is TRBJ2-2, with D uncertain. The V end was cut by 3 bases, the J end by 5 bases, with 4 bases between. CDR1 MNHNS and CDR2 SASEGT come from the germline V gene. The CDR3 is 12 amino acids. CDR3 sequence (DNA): TGTGCCAGCAGTGATCAGACCGGGGAGCTGTTTTTT. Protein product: CASSDQTGELFF.

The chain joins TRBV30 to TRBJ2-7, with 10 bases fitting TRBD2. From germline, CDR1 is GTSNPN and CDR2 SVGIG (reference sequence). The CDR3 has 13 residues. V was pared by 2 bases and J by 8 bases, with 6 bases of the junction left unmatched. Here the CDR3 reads CAWSRLAGDQQYF. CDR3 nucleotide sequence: TGTGCCTGGAGTCGCCTAGCGGGGGATCAGCAGTACTTC.

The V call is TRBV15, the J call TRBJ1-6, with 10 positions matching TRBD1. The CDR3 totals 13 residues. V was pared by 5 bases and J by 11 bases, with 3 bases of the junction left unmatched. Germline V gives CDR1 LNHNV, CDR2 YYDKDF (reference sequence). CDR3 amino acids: CATSQGQGTPLHF. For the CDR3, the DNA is TGTGCCACCAGCCAGGGACAGGGGACACCCCTCCACTTT.

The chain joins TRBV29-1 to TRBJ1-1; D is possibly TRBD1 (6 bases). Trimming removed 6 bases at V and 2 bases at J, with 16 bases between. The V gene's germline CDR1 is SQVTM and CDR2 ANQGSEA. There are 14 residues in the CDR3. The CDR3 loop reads CSVRKRDTNTEAFF. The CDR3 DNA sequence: TGCAGCGTCCGAAAACGGGACACCAACACTGAAGCTTTCTTT. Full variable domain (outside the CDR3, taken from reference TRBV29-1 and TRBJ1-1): SAVISQKPSRDICQRGTSLTIQCQVDSQVTMMFWYRQQPGQSLTLIATANQGSEATYESGFVIDKFPISRPNLTFSTLTVSNMSPEDSSIYLCSVRKRDTNTEAFFGQGTRLTVV.

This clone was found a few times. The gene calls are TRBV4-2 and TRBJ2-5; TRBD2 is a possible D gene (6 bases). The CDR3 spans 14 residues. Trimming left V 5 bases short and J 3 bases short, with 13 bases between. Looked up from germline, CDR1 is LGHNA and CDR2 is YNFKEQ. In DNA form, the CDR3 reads TGTGCCAGCAGCGGGGGGATGGGGGAAGAGACCCAGTACTTC. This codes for CASSGGMGEETQYF.

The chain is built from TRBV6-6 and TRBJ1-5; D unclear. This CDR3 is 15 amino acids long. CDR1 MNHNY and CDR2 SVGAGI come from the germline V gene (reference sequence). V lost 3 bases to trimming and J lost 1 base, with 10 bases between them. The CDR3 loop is CASSYKGDSNQPQHF. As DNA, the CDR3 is TGTGCCAGCAGTTATAAGGGAGACAGCAATCAGCCCCAGCATTTT.

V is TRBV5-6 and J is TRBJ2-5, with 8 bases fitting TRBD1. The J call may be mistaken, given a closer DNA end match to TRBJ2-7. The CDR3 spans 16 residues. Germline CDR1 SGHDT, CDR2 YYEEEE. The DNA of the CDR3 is TGTGCCAGCACCGATGCCGGGACAGGATGGCACAACGAGCAGTACTTC. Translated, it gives CASTDAGTGWHNEQYF.

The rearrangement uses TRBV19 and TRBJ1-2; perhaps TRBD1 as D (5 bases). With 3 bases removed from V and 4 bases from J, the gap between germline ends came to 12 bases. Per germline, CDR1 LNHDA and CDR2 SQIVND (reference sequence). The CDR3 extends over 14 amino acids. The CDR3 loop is CASSIEQASYGYTF. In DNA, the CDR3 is TGTGCCAGTAGTATTGAACAGGCAAGCTATGGCTACACCTTC.

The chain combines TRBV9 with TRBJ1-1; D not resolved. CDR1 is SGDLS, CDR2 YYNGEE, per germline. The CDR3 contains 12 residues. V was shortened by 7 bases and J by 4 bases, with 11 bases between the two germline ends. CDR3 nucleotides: TGTGCCAGCTCACCGGGAACCACTGAAGCTTTCTTT. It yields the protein CASSPGTTEAFF.

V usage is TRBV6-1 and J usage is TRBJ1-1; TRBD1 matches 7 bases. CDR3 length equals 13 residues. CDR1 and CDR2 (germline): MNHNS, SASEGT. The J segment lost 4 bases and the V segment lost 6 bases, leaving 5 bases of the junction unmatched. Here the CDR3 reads CASSPTGATEAFF. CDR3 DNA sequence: TGTGCCAGCAGCCCCACAGGGGCCACTGAAGCTTTCTTT.

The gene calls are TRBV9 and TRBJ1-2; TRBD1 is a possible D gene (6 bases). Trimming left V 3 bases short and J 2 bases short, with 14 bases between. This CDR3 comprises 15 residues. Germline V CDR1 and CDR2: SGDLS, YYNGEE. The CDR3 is CASSAQGRGNYGYTF. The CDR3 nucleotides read TGTGCCAGCAGCGCACAGGGCCGAGGAAACTATGGCTACACCTTC.

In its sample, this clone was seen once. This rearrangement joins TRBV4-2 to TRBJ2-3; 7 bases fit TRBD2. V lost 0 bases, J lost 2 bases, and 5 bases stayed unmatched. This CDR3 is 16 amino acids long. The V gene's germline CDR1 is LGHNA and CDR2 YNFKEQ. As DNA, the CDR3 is TGTGCCAGCAGCCAAGAGCCAGCGGGAACCACAGATACGCAGTATTTT. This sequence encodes CASSQEPAGTTDTQYF.

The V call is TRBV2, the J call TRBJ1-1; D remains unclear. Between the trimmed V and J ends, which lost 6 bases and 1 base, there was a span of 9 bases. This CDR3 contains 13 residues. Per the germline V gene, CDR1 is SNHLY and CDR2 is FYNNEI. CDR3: CASRQQQNTEAFF. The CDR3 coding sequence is TGTGCCAGCAGACAACAGCAGAACACTGAAGCTTTCTTT.

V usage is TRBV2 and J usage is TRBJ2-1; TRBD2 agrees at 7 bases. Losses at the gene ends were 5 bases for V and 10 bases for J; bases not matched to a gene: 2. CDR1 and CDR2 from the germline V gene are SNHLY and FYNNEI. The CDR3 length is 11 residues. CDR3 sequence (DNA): TGTGCCAGCAGTATAGCGGGCGAGCAGTTCTTC. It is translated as CASSIAGEQFF. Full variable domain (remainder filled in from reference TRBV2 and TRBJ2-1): EPEVTQTPSHQVTQMGQEVILRCVPISNHLYFYWYRQILGQKVEFLVSFYNNEISEKSEIFDDQFSVERPDGSNFTLKIRSTKLEDSAMYFCASSIAGEQFFGPGTRLTVL.

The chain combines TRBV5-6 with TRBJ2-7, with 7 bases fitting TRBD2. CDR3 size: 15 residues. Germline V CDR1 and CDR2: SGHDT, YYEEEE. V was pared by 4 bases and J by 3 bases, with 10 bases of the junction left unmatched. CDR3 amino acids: CASSGGDRAYYEQYF. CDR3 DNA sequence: TGTGCCAGCAGCGGGGGGGACCGAGCATACTACGAGCAGTACTTC.

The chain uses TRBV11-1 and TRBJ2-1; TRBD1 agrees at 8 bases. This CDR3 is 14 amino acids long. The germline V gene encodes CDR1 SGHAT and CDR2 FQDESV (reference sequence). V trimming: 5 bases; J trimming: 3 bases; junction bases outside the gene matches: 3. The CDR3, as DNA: TGTGCCAGCAGCCAGGGACAGGACTACAATGAGCAGTTCTTC. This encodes CASSQGQDYNEQFF.

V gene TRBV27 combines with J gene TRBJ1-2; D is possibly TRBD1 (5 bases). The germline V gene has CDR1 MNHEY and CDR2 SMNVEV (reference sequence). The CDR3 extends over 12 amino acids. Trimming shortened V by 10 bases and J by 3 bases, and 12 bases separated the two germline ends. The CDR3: CATWGRYYGYTF. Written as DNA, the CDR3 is TGTGCCACCTGGGGCAGGTACTATGGCTACACCTTC.